This T cell receptor (beta chain) was recovered during a study of T cells after yellow fever vaccination. A few counts support this clonotype. Its antigen is unidentified. Study-level points and caveats: A large majority of primary-vaccination clones showed up again after the booster (96% CD4, 75% to 90% CD8). Although the secondary response was weaker, it peaked faster, at day 5 versus 15.

In making TCR cDNA, 5'RACE template switching added a universal primer site and UMIs to it. MiXCR, run by TCRdb on the 5' RACE reads, gives a single entry per CDR3 protein. This table holds some 350,000 distinct CDR3 sequences, under 5% found once. CDR3 length equals 15 residues. Trimming removed 5 bases at V and 5 bases at J, with 18 bases between. Germline values: CDR1 MNHEY, CDR2 SMNVEV (reference sequence). The sample was PBMCs, taken 5 days after the yellow fever booster vaccination. The clonotype comes from a man aged 18 to 30 who received the YFV17D yellow fever vaccine. V usage is TRBV27 and J usage is TRBJ2-5; D might be TRBD1 or TRBD2, each matching 5 bases. CDR3 residues: CASSALTGTRETQYF. In DNA form, the CDR3 reads TGTGCCAGCAGTGCTCTGACGGGGACGAGGGAGACCCAGTACTTC.